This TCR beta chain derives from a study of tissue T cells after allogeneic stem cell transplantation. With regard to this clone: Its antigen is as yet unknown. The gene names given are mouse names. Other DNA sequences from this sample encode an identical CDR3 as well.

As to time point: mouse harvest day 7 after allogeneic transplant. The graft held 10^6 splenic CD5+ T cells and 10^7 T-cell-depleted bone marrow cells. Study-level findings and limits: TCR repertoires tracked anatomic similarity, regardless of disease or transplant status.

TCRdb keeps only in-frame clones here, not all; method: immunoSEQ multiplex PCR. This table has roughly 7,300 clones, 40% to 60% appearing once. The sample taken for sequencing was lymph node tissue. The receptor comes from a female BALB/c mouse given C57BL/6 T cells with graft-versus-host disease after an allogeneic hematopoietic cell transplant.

The covered CDR3 bases are TGTGCCAGCAGCCAGGGACAACAAGACACCCAGTAC. Its translation: CASSQGQQDTQY. The full CDR3 protein is CASSQGQQDTQYF. The gene calls are TRBV26 and TRBJ2-5; D is perhaps TRBD1 (6 bases). The read stops 1 residue short of the end of the CDR3; the missing end is completed from the germline J gene. The ends were cut back, 6 bases at V and 3 bases at J, with 10 bases in the middle. The CDR3 is 13 amino acids. The V gene's germline CDR1 is KGHPV and CDR2 FQNQEV (reference sequence). Supplemented by reference TRBV26 and TRBJ2-5, the full variable domain reads NSKVIQTPRYLVKGQGQKAKMRCIPEKGHPVVFWYQQNKNNEFKFLINFQNQEVLQQIDMTEKRFSAECPSNSPCSLEIQSSEAGDSALYLCASSQGQQDTQYFGPGTRLLVL.